Each of the 32 T cell receptor beta chains below was sequenced from the same sample in a study of T cell repertoires in cytomegalovirus infection. One entry per CDR3 protein, called by TCRdb with MiXCR from the reads. The data contain a few hundred thousand distinct CDR3 sequences, around 8.7% of them singletons. The sample comprised PBMCs. The receptors derive from a human donor in good health (CMV status not recorded). Some clones in this sample may be carry-over from other donors' samples.

The chain recombines TRBV20-1 with TRBJ2-7, with 11 bases lining up with TRBD2. Germline V gene data show CDR1 as DFQATT and CDR2 as SNEGSKA (reference sequence). The ends lost 4 bases at V and 3 bases at J; junction bases unmatched: 5. The CDR3 spans 14 residues. The DNA for the CDR3 is TGCAGTGCTAACACCGGGACTAGCGGCTACGAGCAGTACTTC. It is translated as CSANTGTSGYEQYF.

There are many counts of this clonotype. The chain is built from TRBV7-2 and TRBJ2-7; 8 nucleotides match TRBD1. Germline V gene sequence: CDR1 SGHTA, CDR2 FQGNSA. V lost 9 bases and J lost 0; bases outside the gene matches: 4. This CDR3 region has 13 residues. The CDR3 loop reads CASGQGVSYEQYF. CDR3 in DNA: TGTGCCAGTGGACAGGGTGTCTCCTACGAGCAGTACTTC.

This clonotype showed up many times. This chain joins TRBV20-1 and TRBJ1-2, with D possibly being TRBD1 (6 bases). The V gene's germline CDR1 is DFQATT and CDR2 SNEGSKA (reference sequence). The V end lost 2 bases, the J end lost 2 bases, and 9 bases lay between the germline ends. The CDR3 is 13 residues long. The DNA of the CDR3 is TGCAGTGCTAGACCTGACAGGAACTATGGCTACACCTTC. Its protein product is CSARPDRNYGYTF.

This clonotype appeared many times. The CDR3 nucleotides read TGTGCCAGCAGCTTGGTGACAGGGGGACAAGAGACCCAGTACTTC. It translates to CASSLVTGGQETQYF. The rearrangement uses TRBV7-2 and TRBJ2-5; 9 bases fit TRBD1. Germline assignment: CDR1 SGHTA and CDR2 FQGNSA. CDR3 length: 15 residues. The trim removed 3 bases at V and 2 bases at J, leaving 4 bases unmatched. The entire variable domain, with the rest obtained from reference TRBV7-2 and TRBJ2-5, is as follows: GAGVSQSPSNKVTEKGKDVELRCDPISGHTALYWYRQSLGQGLEFLIYFQGNSAPDKSGLPSDRFSAERTGGSVSTLTIQRTQQEDSAVYLCASSLVTGGQETQYFGPGTRLLVL.

This clonotype was counted a few times. V gene TRBV20-1 combines with J gene TRBJ2-7, with D uncertain. The V and J ends lost 6 bases and 0 bases respectively, with 12 bases between them. Germline V gene data show CDR1 as DFQATT and CDR2 as SNEGSKA (reference sequence). The CDR3 runs to 13 residues. CDR3 coding DNA: TGCAGTGCCACCCACTTAGGCTCCTACGAGCAGTACTTC. Protein sequence: CSATHLGSYEQYF.

The chain couples TRBV20-1 to TRBJ1-4, with D unclear. This CDR3 is 14 amino acids long. Germline assignment: CDR1 DFQATT and CDR2 SNEGSKA (reference sequence). V lost 5 bases to trimming and J lost 3 bases, with 13 bases between them. CDR3 DNA sequence: TGCAGTGCTGGAGTGCCGGGCCCTAATGAAAAACTGTTTTTT. Translation gives CSAGVPGPNEKLFF.

This clonotype was detected a few times. The chain employs TRBV19 and TRBJ2-2, with TRBD1 matching over 8 bases. The CDR3 has 16 residues. Germline V gene sequence: CDR1 LNHDA, CDR2 SQIVND (reference sequence). The V gene end was trimmed by 5 bases and the J gene end by 0 bases; junction bases not matched to a gene: 5. The CDR3 sequence is CASSPRDRTNTGELFF. DNA for the CDR3: TGTGCCAGTAGTCCCCGGGACAGGACGAACACCGGGGAGCTGTTTTTT.

There are many counts of this clonotype. The CDR3 coding sequence is TGTGCCAGCAGCTTAGAGACAGGGGGTACGCAGTATTTT. Its protein is CASSLETGGTQYF. The chain joins TRBV7-2 to TRBJ2-3; TRBD1 agrees at 9 bases. Germline V gene data show CDR1 as SGHTA and CDR2 as FQGNSA. V was pared by 1 base and J by 8 bases, with 1 base of the junction left unmatched. This CDR3 has 13 amino acids. The full variable domain, completed using reference TRBV7-2 and TRBJ2-3, is GAGVSQSPSNKVTEKGKDVELRCDPISGHTALYWYRQSLGQGLEFLIYFQGNSAPDKSGLPSDRFSAERTGGSVSTLTIQRTQQEDSAVYLCASSLETGGTQYFGPGTRLTVL.

The sample holds a few counts of this clonotype. V usage is TRBV15 and J usage is TRBJ1-6, with a weak D call TRBD1 (5 bases). Per the germline V gene, CDR1 is LNHNV and CDR2 is YYDKDF (reference sequence). The CDR3 covers 15 residues. The V end lost 2 bases, the J end lost 8 bases, and 13 bases lay between the germline ends. The CDR3 DNA follows: TGTGCCACCAGCAGACCACCTTTGGGGGATTCACCCCTCCACTTT. Residues: CATSRPPLGDSPLHF.

This clonotype was counted at least ten times. V and J are TRBV19 and TRBJ1-5; D not certain. The CDR3 contains 15 residues. CDR1 LNHDA and CDR2 SQIVND come from the germline V gene (reference sequence). Trimming stripped 0 bases from V and 2 bases from J, with 8 bases between. CDR3 nucleotide sequence: TGTGCCAGTAGTATAGAAAACAGAGGCAATCAGCCCCAGCATTTT. Amino acid sequence: CASSIENRGNQPQHF.

There are a few counts of this clonotype. This rearrangement joins TRBV5-1 to TRBJ2-7; tentatively, D is TRBD1 (6 bases). V was clipped by 0 bases and J by 3 bases, with 10 bases between them. The CDR3 length is 14 residues. Germline lookup yields CDR1 SGHRS and CDR2 YFSETQ. CDR3 amino acids: CASSLATGHYEQYF. The CDR3 DNA reads TGCGCCAGCAGCTTGGCCACAGGGCACTACGAGCAGTACTTC.

This clonotype was seen many times. The rearrangement uses TRBV7-2 and TRBJ2-7, with 7 bases identical to TRBD2. In germline, CDR1 is SGHTA, CDR2 FQGNSA. V trimming: 3 bases; J trimming: 5 bases; junction bases outside the gene matches: 7. This CDR3 spans 14 amino acids. CDR3 residues: CASSFDRGGDEQYF. CDR3 nucleotide sequence: TGTGCCAGCAGCTTTGATCGCGGGGGAGACGAGCAGTACTTC.

The chain joins TRBV15 to TRBJ2-6; tentatively, D is TRBD1 or TRBD2 (5 bases each). This CDR3 is built from 16 residues. The V end lost 9 bases, the J end lost 2 bases, and 17 bases lay between the germline ends. Germline CDR1 is LNHNV and CDR2 is YYDKDF (reference sequence). CDR3 residues: CATLSPQGAGANVLTF. In DNA, the CDR3 is TGTGCCACTCTCAGCCCCCAGGGAGCTGGGGCCAACGTCCTGACTTTC.

This clonotype turned up a few times. CDR3 in DNA: TGTGCCATCAGTGACGTACTAGCGGGAGAGTACGAGCAGTACTTC. Encoded protein: CAISDVLAGEYEQYF. The J gene is TRBJ2-7, the V gene TRBV10-3; TRBD2 matches at 11 bases. The V gene end was trimmed by 3 bases and the J gene end by 4 bases; junction bases not matched to a gene: 5. The CDR3 runs 15 residues. CDR1 is ENHRY and CDR2 is SYGVKD in the germline V gene.

The gene calls are TRBV15 and TRBJ2-7, with D maybe TRBD2 (5 bases). Germline V gene sequence: CDR1 LNHNV, CDR2 YYDKDF (reference sequence). V shed 0 bases and J shed 9 bases, with 21 bases lying between them. This CDR3 region has 16 residues. The CDR3 is CATSRDLDGAEDGQYF. The CDR3 region has the DNA TGTGCCACCAGCAGAGACCTAGACGGAGCGGAGGACGGGCAGTACTTC.

This clonotype was counted at least ten times. The chain employs TRBV7-2 and TRBJ2-7, with D perhaps TRBD2 (7 bases). CDR1 SGHTA and CDR2 FQGNSA come from the germline V gene. V lost 5 bases, J lost 0 bases, and 14 bases lay in between. The CDR3 runs to 15 residues. CDR3 amino acids: CASSLDGGHSYEQYF. The CDR3 DNA sequence: TGTGCCAGCAGCCTAGACGGGGGGCACTCCTACGAGCAGTACTTC.

This clonotype occurred many times. The J gene is TRBJ2-7, the V gene TRBV28; 8 bases map to TRBD1. The germline V gene encodes CDR1 MDHEN and CDR2 SYDVKM. The CDR3 sequence is 17 residues long. V gave up 4 bases and J gave up 3 bases; unmatched junction bases: 14. The CDR3 sequence is CASSSTGVSSRGYEQYF. In nucleotides, the CDR3 is TGTGCCAGCAGTTCGACAGGGGTAAGTAGCCGAGGCTACGAGCAGTACTTC. Complete variable domain (other parts from reference TRBV28 and TRBJ2-7): DVKVTQSSRYLVKRTGEKVFLECVQDMDHENMFWYRQDPGLGLRLIYFSYDVKMKEKGDIPEGYSVSREKKERFSLILESASTNQTSMYLCASSSTGVSSRGYEQYFGPGTRLTVT.

DNA of the CDR3: TGTGCCAGCAGACCAGGGGACCAAGAGACCCAGTACTTC. It is translated as CASRPGDQETQYF. The chain has TRBV7-9 and TRBJ2-5; a possible D gene is TRBD1 (6 bases). The CDR3 is 13 residues long. CDR1 is SEHNR, CDR2 FQNEAQ, per germline (reference sequence). V was clipped by 6 bases and J by 0 bases, with 8 bases between them.

The sample holds many counts of this clonotype. The genes are TRBV7-2 and TRBJ1-6, with D uncertain. The V and J ends lost 1 base and 7 bases respectively, with 8 bases between them. The CDR3 has 14 residues. CDR1 and CDR2 (germline): SGHTA, FQGNSA. CDR3 sequence (DNA): TGTGCCAGCAGCTTAGTTCTGGGGAATTCACCCCTCCACTTT. Residues: CASSLVLGNSPLHF.

This clonotype has at least ten counts. The V call is TRBV3-1, the J call TRBJ2-7; 7 bases are a match to TRBD1. J gave up 5 bases and V 4 bases, and 8 bases lay outside the gene matches. CDR1 LGHDT and CDR2 YNNKEL come from the germline V gene (reference sequence). This CDR3 spans 14 amino acids. The CDR3 loop reads CASSPRTGRDEQYF. The DNA of the CDR3 is TGTGCCAGCAGCCCTCGGACAGGCCGTGACGAGCAGTACTTC.

The table lists this clonotype with many counts. The chain employs TRBV30 and TRBJ2-3; possibly TRBD2 for D (5 bases). V lost 0 bases, J lost 0 bases, and 10 bases lay in between. Germline-derived CDR1 and CDR2 are GTSNPN and SVGIG (reference sequence). The CDR3 covers 15 residues. The CDR3 DNA follows: TGTGCCTGGAGTGTGGGAGTTACTAGCACAGATACGCAGTATTTT. Its translation is CAWSVGVTSTDTQYF.

The table lists this clonotype with many counts. V and J are TRBV7-2 and TRBJ2-2; 8 positions match TRBD1. After removal of 7 bases from V and 8 bases from J, the junction contained 9 bases not matched to a gene. Per germline, CDR1 SGHTA and CDR2 FQGNSA. This CDR3 has 14 amino acids. CDR3: CASTSDRGKGELFF. For the CDR3, the DNA is TGTGCCAGCACCAGCGACAGGGGCAAAGGGGAGCTGTTTTTT.

This clonotype came up many times. The chain has TRBV7-2 and TRBJ2-3; no reliable D call. Germline lookup yields CDR1 SGHTA and CDR2 FQGNSA. The CDR3 is made up of 12 amino acids. The ends were cut back, 5 bases at V and 7 bases at J, with 10 bases in the middle. CDR3 nucleotides: TGTGCCAGCAGCCCCCCTACGTATACGCAGTATTTT. Translating it yields CASSPPTYTQYF.

This clonotype was recorded at least ten times. CDR3 in DNA: TGTGCCAGCAGCTTTGGGGGGCGCAGGGCTAATGAAAAACTGTTTTTT. The encoded protein is CASSFGGRRANEKLFF. The chain has TRBV7-2 and TRBJ1-4, with D perhaps matching TRBD1 (6 bases). V was shortened by 3 bases and J by 3 bases, with 14 bases between the two germline ends. This CDR3 region has 16 residues. Germline V gives CDR1 SGHTA, CDR2 FQGNSA.

This clonotype has ten or more counts. J is TRBJ2-5 and V is TRBV7-3; D possibly corresponds to TRBD2 (6 bases). Germline V gives CDR1 SGHTA, CDR2 FQGTGA. The CDR3 is 15 residues long. Trimming took off 2 bases at V and 3 bases at J, with 13 bases between the two ends. CDR3: CASSLWGGDKETQYF. In DNA form, the CDR3 reads TGTGCCAGCAGCTTATGGGGCGGGGATAAAGAGACCCAGTACTTC. Filled out from reference TRBV7-3 and TRBJ2-5, the complete variable domain reads GAGVSQTPSNKVTEKGKYVELRCDPISGHTALYWYRQSLGQGPEFLIYFQGTGAADDSGLPNDRFFAVRPEGSVSTLKIQRTERGDSAVYLCASSLWGGDKETQYFGPGTRLLVL.

There are many counts of this clonotype. The genes are TRBV3-1 and TRBJ2-7; D remains ambiguous. The CDR3 extends over 14 amino acids. Trimming removed 1 base at V and 5 bases at J, with 12 bases between. The germline V gene has CDR1 LGHDT and CDR2 YNNKEL (reference sequence). CDR3 nucleotides: TGTGCCAGCAGCCAAGGGGGAAAAGGGAACGAGCAGTACTTC. This gives the protein CASSQGGKGNEQYF.

The rearrangement links TRBV20-1 to TRBJ1-2; D ambiguous. V lost 0 bases and J lost 1, with 9 bases in between. CDR1 and CDR2 from the germline V gene are DFQATT and SNEGSKA (reference sequence). The CDR3 extends over 14 amino acids. The CDR3 loop is CSARDNWSNYGYTF. The CDR3 coding sequence is TGCAGTGCTAGAGATAATTGGAGTAACTATGGCTACACCTTC.

This clonotype was detected many times. The rearrangement joins TRBV12-3 or TRBV12-4 to TRBJ2-7, with a possible D match to TRBD2 (6 bases). This CDR3 is built from 15 residues. V dropped 2 bases and J dropped 4 bases, with 15 bases sitting between them. CDR3 nucleotides: TGTGCCAGCAGTTTACGTTCCGGGGGAAAATACGAGCAGTACTTC. Translation gives CASSLRSGGKYEQYF.

This clonotype occurred a few times. The chain employs TRBV14 and TRBJ2-1, with 7 bases matching TRBD2. V shed 4 bases, J shed 10 bases, and the junction held 4 bases outside the gene matches. The CDR3 loop spans 12 amino acids. The germline gives CDR1 SGHDN, CDR2 FVKESK. The DNA of the CDR3 is TGTGCCAGCAGCCCGGCGGGAGCCGAGCAGTTCTTC. It yields the protein CASSPAGAEQFF.

This clonotype was observed at least ten times. This sequence joins TRBV7-6 and TRBJ2-5, with 7 nucleotides matching TRBD2. In germline, CDR1 is SGHVS, CDR2 FNYEAQ. J gave up 5 bases and V 5 bases, and 23 bases lay outside the gene matches. This CDR3 region has 19 residues. The CDR3 DNA reads as TGTGCCAGCAGCCCAGAGGGATCGCTAGCGGCCTTAGGTGGGGAGACCCAGTACTTC. Translation: CASSPEGSLAALGGETQYF.

Concerning this clonotype itself: A read error may explain this, as a much larger clone is one base away. The V and J genes are TRBV7-2 and TRBJ1-5; D is uncertain. There are 13 residues in the CDR3. The germline gives CDR1 SGHTA, CDR2 FQGNSA. CDR3: CVSSPEGFQPQHF. The CDR3 nucleotides read TGTGTCAGCAGCCCGGAGGGTTTTCAGCCCCAGCATTTT.

This clonotype was observed many times. The V and J genes are TRBV7-2 and TRBJ2-1, with 9 bases that match TRBD2. The germline CDR1 and CDR2 sequences are SGHTA and FQGNSA. The CDR3 is made up of 14 amino acids. With V trimmed by 5 bases and J by 6 bases, 5 bases remained unmatched. In DNA, the CDR3 is TGTGCCAGCAGCCCCCGACTAGCGGTCAATGAGCAGTTCTTC. It codes for CASSPRLAVNEQFF.